This TCR beta chain was observed in a study of cytomegalovirus exposure and HLA in healthy donors. Study results and limitations: Later, an analysis found that TCR clusters from the first cohort tended to co-occur in the roughly 110 validation repertoires.

Method: immunoSEQ multiplex PCR; TCRdb's copy keeps in-frame clones and lacks some. The sample consists of roughly 330,000 clones, approximately 86% of them appearing once. A remark on this clone: The target antigen is unknown.

The CDR3 contains 14 residues. The germline V gene has CDR1 SGHDN and CDR2 FVKESK. V dropped 0 bases and J dropped 1 base, with 6 bases sitting between them. V usage is TRBV14 and J usage is TRBJ2-5, with a weak D call TRBD1 (6 bases). The origin of this receptor is a woman aged 25 to 39 in good health and CMV-seropositive. The sample comprised PBMCs. The CDR3 here is CASSQDRGQETQYF. Here the CDR3 DNA reads TGTGCCAGCAGCCAAGACAGGGGCCAAGAGACCCAGTACTTC.